The clone carrying this T cell receptor (beta chain) was found a few times. This record belongs to a study of blood T cell repertoires in COVID-19. Study-level information: The United States, Italy and Spain supplied acute and convalescent COVID-19 samples. PBMCs, B-cell-depleted T cells, or T cells provided the cDNA or gDNA that made up the material.

The CDR3 loop spans 16 amino acids. V gave up 4 bases and J gave up 7 bases, with 20 bases separating them. CDR1 and CDR2 (germline): KGHSH, LQKENI. As handled by the study authors: Amplification of reference gene primers was used by the study to estimate nucleated cell counts. Assay used: immunoSEQ multiplex PCR; TCRdb lists only in-frame clones, some missing. V, J and clone size are those of that table, while D and trimming were read from the DNA. The sample consists of more than 110,000 clones, 70% to 85% of them appearing once. The material sequenced was peripheral blood. The sequence derives from a man in his sixties with acute or convalescent COVID-19. This chain connects TRBV18 to TRBJ2-1, with D unclear. CDR3 sequence reads: CASSLDLRILENEQFF. The DNA of the CDR3 is TGTGCCAGCTCACTCGACCTCAGGATCCTCGAGAATGAGCAGTTCTTC.